These 16 T cell receptor beta chains came from one sample sequenced in a study of blood T cell repertoires in COVID-19. The method was immunoSEQ multiplex PCR; TCRdb's version includes in-frame clones alone and lacks a portion of them. Of under 250,000 clones in the sample, roughly nine tenths were seen once. Sequencing input: peripheral blood. The receptors stem from a man in his forties or fifties with acute or convalescent COVID-19.

The chain links TRBV6-5 to TRBJ2-7; no definite D call. V was clipped by 2 bases and J by 3 bases, with 11 bases between them. CDR3 size: 14 residues. The germline V gene has CDR1 MNHEY and CDR2 SVGAGI. The CDR3 is CASSYGLSFYEQYF. DNA of the CDR3: TGTGCCAGCAGTTACGGGCTGTCTTTCTACGAGCAGTACTTC.

The rearrangement joins TRBV10-2 to TRBJ2-5; D is perhaps TRBD1 (6 bases). The germline gives CDR1 WSHSY, CDR2 SAAADI. V lost 8 bases and J lost 0, with 13 bases in between. The CDR3 consists of 14 residues. This CDR3 reads CASSGTTYQETQYF. In nucleotides, the CDR3 is TGCGCCAGCTCCGGGACAACGTACCAAGAGACCCAGTACTTC.

The chain couples TRBV4-1 to TRBJ2-7, with 9 bases fitting TRBD2. The V and J ends lost 0 bases and 1 base, in that order; junction bases with no gene match: 10. Germline CDR1 MGHRA, CDR2 YSYEKL. The CDR3 runs 18 residues. Written as DNA, the CDR3 is TGCGCCAGCAGCCAAGATTTACTAGCGGGCGACTTTTCCTACGAGCAGTACTTC. Translated: CASSQDLLAGDFSYEQYF.

The chain employs TRBV7-9 and TRBJ2-1, with D maybe TRBD2 (6 bases). CDR3 length equals 13 residues. The germline V and J ends were trimmed by 5 bases and 9 bases, with 14 bases remaining between them. From germline, CDR1 is SEHNR and CDR2 FQNEAQ (reference sequence). CDR3 DNA: TGTGCCAGCAGCCAACCCCCGGGACTTGAGCAGTTCTTC. It codes for CASSQPPGLEQFF.

The chain has TRBV28 and TRBJ2-5; D might be TRBD1 (5 bases). Between the trimmed V and J ends, which lost 5 bases and 5 bases, there was a span of 18 bases. The length of the CDR3 is 15 residues. Germline V gives CDR1 MDHEN, CDR2 SYDVKM. The CDR3 bases are TGTGCCAGCAGTCCCTCGCCCTACAAGGGGGAGACCCAGTACTTC. Encoded protein: CASSPSPYKGETQYF.

This clone came up once. This chain uses TRBV7-9 with TRBJ2-1, with D possibly being TRBD2 (6 bases). Germline assignment: CDR1 SEHNR and CDR2 FQNEAQ (reference sequence). The CDR3 totals 15 residues. Trimming removed 0 bases from V and 7 bases from J, with 13 bases in between. CDR3 in amino acids: CASSLAGGPGNEQFF. The CDR3 region has the DNA TGTGCCAGCAGCTTAGCGGGAGGACCAGGGAATGAGCAGTTCTTC.

J is TRBJ1-5 and V is TRBV12-3 or TRBV12-4, with a tentative D call TRBD1 (6 bases). V was pared by 5 bases and J by 4 bases, with 9 bases between. This CDR3 spans 13 amino acids. The CDR3 loop is CASSPQGNQPQHF. The CDR3 DNA sequence: TGTGCCAGCAGTCCACAGGGAAATCAGCCCCAGCATTTT.

V gene TRBV25-1 combines with J gene TRBJ2-6; no firm D call. V gave up 1 base and J gave up 4 bases, with 11 bases separating them. CDR3 length: 16 residues. Germline assignment: CDR1 MGHDK and CDR2 SYGVNS. CDR3 in amino acids: CASSESLFFGANVLTF. The CDR3 DNA reads as TGTGCCAGCAGTGAATCCCTTTTTTTCGGGGCCAACGTCCTGACTTTC. Looking up the rest from reference TRBV25-1 and TRBJ2-6 gives the full variable domain: EADIYQTPRYLVIGTGKKITLECSQTMGHDKMYWYQQDPGMELHLIHYSYGVNSTEKGDLSSESTVSRIRTEHFPLTLESARPSHTSQYLCASSESLFFGANVLTFGAGSRLTVL.

This chain links TRBV12-1 with TRBJ2-2; TRBD1 is the table's D call and was not checked against the DNA. TRBV12-1 is noted as a pseudogene. The CDR3 contains 17 residues. CDR3 bases: TGTGCCAGCAGCTTTGACCGCGGCAGGGGGCCGAACGGGGAGCTGTTTTTT. It specifies CASSFDRGRGPNGELFF.

The V gene is TRBV30, the J gene TRBJ1-4; weak D call: TRBD1 (5 bases). CDR3 length: 14 amino acids. V was shortened by 1 base and J by 5 bases, with 11 bases between the two germline ends. The germline CDR1 and CDR2 sequences are GTSNPN and SVGIG (reference sequence). CDR3 amino acids: CAWSGGSGNEKLFF. The DNA for the CDR3 is TGTGCCTGGAGTGGGGGTTCAGGGAATGAAAAACTGTTTTTT.

This chain connects TRBV6-6 to TRBJ1-2, with 9 nucleotides matching TRBD1. Germline V CDR1 and CDR2: MNHNY, SVGAGI (reference sequence). Trimming at V came to 5 bases and at J to 4 bases, leaving 8 bases not matched to a gene. The length of the CDR3 is 15 residues. CDR3 sequence: CASSPTGGNFYGYTF. The CDR3 nucleotides are TGTGCCAGCAGTCCTACAGGGGGCAATTTCTATGGCTACACCTTC.

The chain employs TRBV2 and TRBJ1-2, with D maybe TRBD1 (6 bases). V lost 4 bases to trimming and J lost 13 bases, with 31 bases between them. This CDR3 has 17 residues. The germline CDR1 and CDR2 sequences are SNHLY and FYNNEI. The DNA of the CDR3 is TGTGCCAGCAGTGTAACCCCACAGGGAGCAGCTTCTTATTTTACCACCTTC. It is translated as CASSVTPQGAASYFTTF.

This clone turned up a few times. The rearrangement joins TRBV5-1 to TRBJ2-3; 7 bases are shared with TRBD1. The germline V gene encodes CDR1 SGHRS and CDR2 YFSETQ. This CDR3 contains 14 residues. After removal of 5 bases from V and 3 bases from J, the junction contained 6 bases not matched to a gene. The CDR3 loop is CASRVGGGTDTQYF. The CDR3 DNA is TGCGCCAGCAGGGTAGGGGGCGGGACAGATACGCAGTATTTT. The entire variable domain, with the rest obtained from reference TRBV5-1 and TRBJ2-3, is as follows: KAGVTQTPRYLIKTRGQQVTLSCSPISGHRSVSWYQQTPGQGLQFLFEYFSETQRNKGNFPGRFSGRQFSNSRSEMNVSTLELGDSALYLCASRVGGGTDTQYFGPGTRLTVL.

This chain connects TRBV7-2 to TRBJ2-7, with TRBD2 matching over 7 bases. V was pared by 5 bases and J by 5 bases, with 12 bases of the junction left unmatched. The germline V gene encodes CDR1 SGHTA and CDR2 FQGNSA. The CDR3 is made up of 15 amino acids. This CDR3 is CASSLAGASGHEQYF. The CDR3 bases are TGTGCCAGCAGCCTGGCGGGTGCTAGCGGACACGAGCAGTACTTC.

The chain joins TRBV6-5 to TRBJ2-7; the match to TRBD2 covers 7 bases. This CDR3 comprises 14 residues. Germline-derived CDR1 and CDR2 are MNHEY and SVGAGI. Trimming at V came to 5 bases and at J to 7 bases, leaving 11 bases not matched to a gene. CDR3 nucleotide sequence: TGTGCCAGCAGTCTAACTAGAAGGGGAGGGGAGCAGTACTTC. This translates into CASSLTRRGGEQYF.

This clone appeared once. This chain links TRBV10-3 with TRBJ2-7; 12 bases match TRBD2. V shed 6 bases, J shed 6 bases, and the junction held 3 bases outside the gene matches. The CDR3 loop spans 13 amino acids. Germline V gene lookup returns CDR1 ENHRY and CDR2 SYGVKD. CDR3 nucleotide sequence: TGTGCCATCAGGACTAGCGGGGGCCCCGAGCAGTACTTC. Translated: CAIRTSGGPEQYF.